What follows are 11 T cell receptor beta chains derived from one specimen sequenced in a study of glioma-infiltrating T cells. Amplification of TCR alpha and beta CDR3 regions from RNA used iRepertoire nested multiplex PCR. TCRdb called the multiplex PCR reads again in MiXCR, with one record for every CDR3 protein. The sample has about 180,000 distinct CDR3 sequences, more than 35% seen once. Sequences were obtained from glioma tissue, nonneoplastic brain tissue, or PBMCs (not recorded which). The source of these receptors is a human donor with low-grade glioma or glioblastoma, undergoing nonglioma brain surgery, or in good health (not recorded which).

Worth noting for this clonotype: A much more abundant neighbour one base away suggests this may be a read error. The V call is TRBV6-4, the J call TRBJ1-5; perhaps TRBD1 as D (5 bases). CDR1 and CDR2 from the germline V gene are MRHNA and SNTAGT. V was cut by 10 bases and J by 5 bases, with 15 bases left in between. This CDR3 region has 13 residues. Here the CDR3 reads CAIIREGHQPQHF. In DNA, the CDR3 is TGTGCCATCATAAGGGAGGGGCATCAGCCCCAGCATTTT.

Turning to this clonotype: This may come from a read error, since a much larger clone is one base off. The chain has TRBV28 and TRBJ2-7, with D unclear. V was shortened by 6 bases and J by 2 bases, with 17 bases between the two germline ends. Germline lookup yields CDR1 MDHEN and CDR2 SYDVKM. This CDR3 contains 15 residues. For the CDR3, the DNA is TGTGCCAGCAGCACCAGCGAACGCGCACCCTACGAGCAGTACTTC. Translating it yields CASSTSERAPYEQYF.

There are many counts of this clonotype. The chain couples TRBV6-6 to TRBJ2-5; D is unresolved. The CDR3 consists of 13 residues. V was shortened by 2 bases and J by 2 bases, with 6 bases between the two germline ends. In germline, CDR1 is MNHNY, CDR2 SVGAGI (reference sequence). The CDR3 sequence is CASSYRRQETQYF. The DNA for the CDR3 is TGTGCCAGCAGTTACCGCAGGCAAGAGACCCAGTACTTC.

V gene TRBV3-1 combines with J gene TRBJ2-5; 10 bases agree with TRBD2. After removal of 1 base from V and 5 bases from J, the junction contained 13 bases not matched to a gene. CDR3 length: 18 residues. Looked up from germline, CDR1 is LGHDT and CDR2 is YNNKEL (reference sequence). The DNA for the CDR3 is TGTGCCAGCAGCCAAGTTGCGACTAGCGGGCCAGACTTGGAGACCCAGTACTTC. Encoded protein: CASSQVATSGPDLETQYF.

The chain employs TRBV7-6 and TRBJ2-7; D remains unclear. CDR3 length: 19 amino acids. Germline V gene data show CDR1 as SGHVS and CDR2 as FNYEAQ. Trimming removed 3 bases at V and 1 base at J, with 25 bases between. The CDR3 DNA is TGTGCCAGCAGCTTTCTCCCCCCCCGTAACTCGCCGTTGTCCTACGAGCAGTACTTC. This encodes CASSFLPPRNSPLSYEQYF.

Concerning this clonotype: A much larger clonotype is one base distant, so this may be a read error. This chain connects TRBV18 to TRBJ1-1; no reliable D call. Germline V gene sequence: CDR1 KGHSH, CDR2 LQKENI. V was pared by 2 bases and J by 3 bases, with 7 bases between. The CDR3 has 13 residues. CDR3 DNA sequence: TGTGCCAGCTCACCAGAACCCCACACTGAAGCTTTCTTT. Encoded protein: CASSPEPHTEAFF.

The chain employs TRBV3-1 and TRBJ2-3, with a tentative D call TRBD2 (5 bases). With 0 bases removed from V and 1 base from J, the gap between germline ends came to 14 bases. CDR1 and CDR2 (germline): LGHDT, YNNKEL (reference sequence). The CDR3 is 17 residues long. The CDR3 sequence is CASSQDGREGRTDTQYF. As DNA, the CDR3 is TGTGCCAGCAGCCAAGATGGTCGAGAGGGCCGCACAGATACGCAGTATTTT.

This clonotype was seen repeatedly, ten times or more. The V and J genes are TRBV29-1 and TRBJ2-3, with D unresolved. From germline, CDR1 is SQVTM and CDR2 ANQGSEA. The CDR3 has 12 residues. Trimming cost V 4 bases and J 0 bases, with 5 bases left between them. The CDR3 region has the DNA TGCAGCGTTGCGGCAAGCACAGATACGCAGTATTTT. As protein: CSVAASTDTQYF.

V usage is TRBV19 and J usage is TRBJ1-1; D gene unclear. The V end was cut by 8 bases, the J end by 0 bases, with 13 bases between. Germline values: CDR1 LNHDA, CDR2 SQIVND (reference sequence). The CDR3 runs to 14 residues. The CDR3: CASCPGQMNTEAFF. As DNA, the CDR3 is TGTGCCAGTTGCCCGGGCCAGATGAACACTGAAGCTTTCTTT.

The chain combines TRBV5-1 with TRBJ1-1, with D possibly matching TRBD1 (5 bases). V was shortened by 4 bases and J by 0 bases, with 10 bases between the two germline ends. Looked up from germline, CDR1 is SGHRS and CDR2 is YFSETQ. This CDR3 has 14 amino acids. The CDR3 coding sequence is TGCGCCAGCAGCCCCCAGGGTATGAACACTGAAGCTTTCTTT. Protein: CASSPQGMNTEAFF. Variable domain in full (rest from reference TRBV5-1 and TRBJ1-1): KAGVTQTPRYLIKTRGQQVTLSCSPISGHRSVSWYQQTPGQGLQFLFEYFSETQRNKGNFPGRFSGRQFSNSRSEMNVSTLELGDSALYLCASSPQGMNTEAFFGQGTRLTVV.

In this sample, this clonotype turned up many times. The chain combines TRBV7-2 with TRBJ2-1, with D perhaps matching TRBD2 (6 bases). The CDR3 loop spans 14 amino acids. Germline loops: CDR1 SGHTA, CDR2 FQGNSA. The germline V and J ends were trimmed by 3 bases and 8 bases, with 14 bases remaining between them. The CDR3 DNA is TGTGCCAGCAGCTTCGGTGGAACTAGCTATGAGCAGTTCTTC. This sequence encodes CASSFGGTSYEQFF.